A selection of T cell receptor beta chains follows, all from one sample in a study of CD8+CD57+ T cells in acquired aplastic anemia. MiXCR, run by TCRdb on the reads, gives a single entry per CDR3 protein. This table has 100,000 to 150,000 distinct CDR3 sequences, 40% to 45% appearing once. Sequenced material: sorted CD4+, CD8+, or CD8+CD57+ T cells (not recorded which) from PBMCs. The origin of the receptors is a human donor in good health, serving as a control. The CDR3 runs from the conserved cysteine through the conserved F or W. The D gene is left open where the match is weak. Size is stated for part of the rows, as once, few or many counts, or as a class when the clone is expanded.

D gene | J gene | V gene | clone size | CDR3 DNA | CDR3 protein
NA | TRBJ2-3 | TRBV29-1 | NA | TGCAGCGTTAATCCACGCACAGATACGCAGTATTTT | CSVNPRTDTQYF
NA | TRBJ1-1 | TRBV2 | many | TGTGCCAGCACCGAGGGGGGGTCAAGGACTGAAGCTTTCTTT | CASTEGGSRTEAFF
TRBD1 | TRBJ1-2 | TRBV12-3/TRBV12-4 | many | TGTGCCAGCAGGACGACAAAGACAGGGCTCGCTGGCTACACCTTC | CASRTTKTGLAGYTF
NA | TRBJ2-7 | TRBV5-1 | NA | TGCGCCAGCACAGGAGGTGGTCCCCTCTACGAGCGGTACTTC | CASTGGGPLYERYF
NA | TRBJ2-1 | TRBV7-2 | many | TGTGCCAGCAGCTTTGACAGGAATGAGCAGTTCTTC | CASSFDRNEQFF
TRBD2 | TRBJ2-3 | TRBV19 | NA | TGCGCCACCCCCCCGACTAGCGGGAACACAGATACGCAGTATTTT | CATPPTSGNTDTQYF
TRBD2 | TRBJ2-7 | TRBV15 | many | TGTGCCACCACCCCGGGACTAGCGGGAATCTACGAGCAGTACTTC | CATTPGLAGIYEQYF
TRBD2 | TRBJ2-5 | TRBV12-3/TRBV12-4 | many | TGTGCCAGCAGTCCCAGACAGCGGGGGGTCATGGAGACCCAGTACTTC | CASSPRQRGVMETQYF
TRBD1 | TRBJ2-5 | TRBV6-1 | many | TGTGCCAGCAGTGGGGACAGTAGAGAGACCCAGTACTTC | CASSGDSRETQYF
NA | TRBJ1-2 | TRBV19 | NA | TGTGCCAGTAGGCATACGGACGGACTCTATGGCTACACCTTC | CASRHTDGLYGYTF
TRBD2 | TRBJ2-3 | TRBV4-2 | many | TGTGCCAGCAGACCCGGGACTAGTAAGTGGGATACGCAGTATTTT | CASRPGTSKWDTQYF
NA | TRBJ1-1 | TRBV5-5 | NA | TGTGCCAGCAGGGAGGGTCGGAACACTGAAGCTTTCTTT | CASREGRNTEAFF
NA | TRBJ1-5 | TRBV24-1 | many | TGTGCCACCAGTGGGGGGGGGAACAATCAGCCCCAGCATTTT | CATSGGGNNQPQHF
NA | TRBJ2-3 | TRBV5-4 | many | TGTGCCAGCAGCTTCCAGGTCGGCTCCCCAGATACGCAGTATTTT | CASSFQVGSPDTQYF
NA | TRBJ1-5 | TRBV6-1 | many | TGTGCCAGCAGTGAAGCCGGTCAGGGGTGGGGTCAGCCCCAGCATTTT | CASSEAGQGWGQPQHF
NA | TRBJ1-6 | TRBV3-1 | many | TGTGCCAGCAGCCTTGGAAATCGGGGTTCACCCCTCCACTTT | CASSLGNRGSPLHF
NA | TRBJ1-1 | TRBV29-1 | NA | TGCAGCGTTGAAGATCGAGGGGGAGGCACTGAAGCTTTCTTT | CSVEDRGGGTEAFF
NA | TRBJ1-1 | TRBV24-1 | many | TGTGCCACGACTGGCCGGGGGCCGAACACTGAAGCTTTCTTT | CATTGRGPNTEAFF
NA | TRBJ2-3 | TRBV10-2 | NA | TGCGCCAGCAAAAAAAGTGGCCCTAGCACAGATACGCAGTATTTT | CASKKSGPSTDTQYF
NA | TRBJ2-7 | TRBV10-3 | few | TGTGCCATCAGTGAGTCCCAGGGAGCGCGCGAGCAGTACTTC | CAISESQGAREQYF
TRBD1 | TRBJ2-1 | TRBV7-9 | many | TGTGCCAGCACTCCGACAGGGGGCGCGTACAATGAGCAGTTCTTC | CASTPTGGAYNEQFF
NA | TRBJ1-6 | TRBV10-3 | few | TGTGCCATCAGTCCCAGCGCGCGGAATTCACCCCTCCACTTT | CAISPSARNSPLHF
TRBD1 | TRBJ1-2 | TRBV7-6 | many | TGTGCCAGCAGCCCTGGGACAGGGGGCGCGTATGGCTACACCTTC | CASSPGTGGAYGYTF
NA | TRBJ1-1 | TRBV12-3/TRBV12-4 | NA | TGTGCCAGCAGCGGGAACAGGGTGAGCACTGAAGCTTTCTTT | CASSGNRVSTEAFF
TRBD1 | TRBJ1-3 | TRBV5-1 | many | TGCGCCAGCCGACAGGGAATGGATGGAAACACCATATATTTT | CASRQGMDGNTIYF
NA | TRBJ1-4 | TRBV10-2 | NA | TGCGCCAGCAGTGAGATCGTCGGAGAAAAACTGTTTTTT | CASSEIVGEKLFF
NA | TRBJ2-2 | TRBV7-6 | NA | TGTGCCAGCGGGGAGCTGTTTTTT | CASGELFF
NA | TRBJ1-3 | TRBV10-3 | many | TGTGCCATCTGTCTGGGACCAACTGGAAACACCATATATTTT | CAICLGPTGNTIYF
NA | TRBJ1-2 | TRBV19 | many | TGTGCCAGTAGTATCTCCGGGACATACAGTGGGTATGGCTACACCTTC | CASSISGTYSGYGYTF
NA | TRBJ2-5 | TRBV19 | many | TGTGCCAGTAGTGACAACTATAACCAAGAGACCCAGTACTTC | CASSDNYNQETQYF
NA | TRBJ1-2 | TRBV6-5 | many | TGTGCCAGCAGTTATTCGAGGGGTAACTATGGCTACACCTTC | CASSYSRGNYGYTF
NA | TRBJ2-2 | TRBV5-1 | NA | TGCGCCAGCAGCTTGGTCGGGGGCCACACCGGGGAGCTGTTTTTT | CASSLVGGHTGELFF